Sequencing of this T cell receptor (beta chain) was carried out in a study of Ad26.COV2.S vaccination and SARS-CoV-2 variants. V was pared by 1 base and J by 4 bases, with 5 bases between. This CDR3 region has 13 residues. Germline V lookup: CDR1 LGHDT, CDR2 YNNKEL (reference sequence). Produced via immunoSEQ multiplex PCR; TCRdb's table is partial and in-frame only. Of over 450,000 clones in the sample, 80% to 90% were seen once. Treatment in this sample: around 19 received Ad26.COV2.S at low or high dose, single or two shots; several received placebo; per-sample allocation not given. It was on day 63 after the first vaccine or placebo injection that samples were taken. As its vector, the vaccine had Ad26, which expressed Wuhan-strain SARS-CoV-2 spike. Study-level results: Once vaccination had occurred, spike-specific CD8+ and CD4+ T cell responses reportedly showed substantial breadth. Analytic work on TCR breadth and depth might have understated the full extent of total T cell responses.

Concerning this clone: Its antigen is not known.

The rearrangement joins TRBV3-1 (or the pseudogene TRBV3-2) to TRBJ2-1; D is undetermined. The clonotype comes from a person between 18 and 65 years old who received the Ad26.COV2.S COVID-19 vaccine or a placebo. The source material was peripheral blood, sampled in a trial of Ad26.COV2.S vaccine versus placebo. The CDR3 loop reads CASSQGTYNEQFF. DNA of the CDR3: TGTGCCAGCAGCCAAGGAACATACAATGAGCAGTTCTTC.